This T cell receptor (beta chain) comes out of a study of Graves' ophthalmopathy and Graves' hyperthyroidism. The CDR3 runs to 15 residues. Germline CDR1 reads SQVTM; CDR2 reads ANQGSEA. Concerning this clonotype: The junction shows a germline mismatch at one end, possibly a read error.

Transcripts of RNA were the source for amplifying TCR beta CDR3 regions. The workflow started with a first-round RT-PCR run with HTBI primers and then moved on to a second-round multiplex PCR. Using its own MiXCR run on the multiplex PCR reads, TCRdb lists one record per CDR3 protein. The sample comprises around 1,200,000 distinct CDR3 sequences, 36% of which are singletons, and 11% rests with the top ten. The chain employs TRBV29-1 and TRBJ2-2; D may be TRBD2 (5 bases). This TCR came from an adult man with Graves' hyperthyroidism. The sample consisted of peripheral blood or thyroid tissue (not recorded which). The CDR3 coding sequence is TGCAGCGTTGAATCCACTAACCCGAACACCGGGGAGATGTTTTTT. Amino acid sequence: CSVESTNPNTGEMFF.